These 23 T cell receptor beta chains were sequenced from one sample in a study of naive and memory T cell subsets (dated by TCRdb to the late 2010s). The receptor library was made with UMI-ligation and nested PCR. Sequencing took place on an Illumina MiSeq. The beta constant-region primer consisted of an equimolar mixture of two oligonucleotides that together covered TRBC1 and TRBC2. In TCRdb, the public reads were trimmed at Q25 with fastp and aligned with MiXCR, with productive beta chains retained. Each record represents a unique CDR3 protein, reported with the most common genes and DNA among its rows. The sample table holds 120,000 to 150,000 distinct CDR3 sequences, of which around 15% were seen once. Clones ranked in the top ten supply about 0.13% of the sample. Sequencing was done on a sample of naive CD4+ T cells from blood. The cell subset or site tag for this specimen amounts to: naive T cells, CD45RA high CD27+. The source of these receptors is a human donor in good health.

The chain employs TRBV5-6 and TRBJ1-1; 8 bases are a match to TRBD1. V lost 4 bases to trimming and J lost 4 bases; unmatched junction nucleotides: 3. The CDR3 length is 13 residues. The germline V gene has CDR1 SGHDT and CDR2 YYEEEE. The CDR3 sequence is CASSRTGITEAFF. The DNA of the CDR3 is TGTGCCAGCAGCCGGACAGGGATCACTGAAGCTTTCTTT.

The chain recombines TRBV7-9 with TRBJ2-7, with D perhaps matching TRBD1 (6 bases). Trimming removed 5 bases from V and 4 bases from J, with 12 bases in between. The CDR3 is 13 residues long. Germline lookup yields CDR1 SEHNR and CDR2 FQNEAQ (reference sequence). As DNA, the CDR3 is TGTGCCAGCAGCCGACTCACAGGGTACGAGCAGTACTTC. This translates into CASSRLTGYEQYF.

Many counts were recorded for this clonotype. The genes are TRBV20-1 and TRBJ1-4, with TRBD1 identical over 8 bases. The CDR3 length is 14 residues. With 6 bases clipped from V and 6 bases from J, the junction kept 9 bases outside the gene matches. Germline values: CDR1 DFQATT, CDR2 SNEGSKA (reference sequence). The CDR3 here is CSAPRQGAHEKLFF. The CDR3 bases are TGCAGTGCCCCACGGCAGGGGGCTCATGAAAAACTGTTTTTT.

The V call is TRBV7-8, the J call TRBJ1-1, with D unclear. Germline V gene lookup returns CDR1 SGHVS and CDR2 FQNEAQ. Trimming cost V 5 bases and J 1 base, with 17 bases left between them. The CDR3 length is 16 residues. CDR3 sequence reads: CASSAFSPGQNTEAFF. The CDR3 nucleotides are TGTGCCAGCAGCGCCTTTTCCCCAGGCCAGAACACTGAAGCTTTCTTT.

DNA for the CDR3: TGTGCCAGCAGCTTAGCCCCAGTACTAGCGGGAGGGTACCAAGAGACCCAGTACTTC. It encodes CASSLAPVLAGGYQETQYF. The J gene is TRBJ2-5, the V gene TRBV7-6; 13 bases match TRBD2. Germline V gene lookup returns CDR1 SGHVS and CDR2 FNYEAQ. With 0 bases clipped from V and 0 bases from J, the junction kept 7 bases outside the gene matches. This CDR3 is 19 amino acids long. Full variable domain (rest looked up from reference TRBV7-6 and TRBJ2-5): GAGVSQSPRYKVTKRGQDVALRCDPISGHVSLYWYRQALGQGPEFLTYFNYEAQQDKSGLPNDRFSAERPEGSISTLTIQRTEQRDSAMYRCASSLAPVLAGGYQETQYFGPGTRLLVL.

Comment on this clonotype: One junction end disagrees with the germline gene, perhaps due to a read error. The rearrangement links TRBV5-1 to TRBJ2-1; 13 bases align to TRBD2. Germline values: CDR1 SGHRS, CDR2 YFSETQ. The CDR3 is 15 residues long. As DNA, the CDR3 is TGCGCCAGCAGCGGGACTAGCGGGATATACGGTGAGCAGATCTTC. Amino acids: CASSGTSGIYGEQIF.

The chain uses TRBV5-1 and TRBJ1-2; the D is unclear. Trimming shortened V by 0 bases and J by 6 bases, and 12 bases separated the two germline ends. The germline V gene has CDR1 SGHRS and CDR2 YFSETQ. This CDR3 comprises 14 residues. The CDR3 loop reads CASSLAPTDNGYTF. DNA of the CDR3: TGCGCCAGCAGCTTGGCGCCCACAGACAATGGCTACACCTTC.

The V gene is TRBV7-3, the J gene TRBJ2-5; possibly TRBD1 or TRBD2 for D (5 bases each). Germline CDR1 is SGHTA and CDR2 is FQGTGA. Trimming removed 6 bases at V and 4 bases at J, with 21 bases between. The CDR3 length is 16 residues. The CDR3 loop reads CASRIGASPTRETQYF. The CDR3 bases are TGTGCCAGCAGGATAGGGGCTAGCCCGACCCGAGAGACCCAGTACTTC.

The chain links TRBV5-1 to TRBJ2-7; 14 nucleotides line up with TRBD2. J gave up 0 bases and V 4 bases, and 9 bases lay outside the gene matches. The CDR3 extends over 18 amino acids. Germline values: CDR1 SGHRS, CDR2 YFSETQ. The CDR3 bases are TGCGCCAGCAGCCCGGGACTAGCGGGGGTAGTGGGCTCCTACGAGCAGTACTTC. The encoded protein is CASSPGLAGVVGSYEQYF.

This clonotype has only a few counts. This rearrangement joins TRBV10-2 to TRBJ2-7; a possible D gene is TRBD2 (6 bases). Trimming stripped 8 bases from V and 0 bases from J, with 20 bases between. The CDR3 covers 16 residues. Germline loops: CDR1 WSHSY, CDR2 SAAADI. CDR3 bases: TGCGCCAGCCGTTACGGGGGAGGTACAAGCTCCTACGAGCAGTACTTC. It specifies CASRYGGGTSSYEQYF.

Details on this clonotype: At one boundary the junction diverges from the germline segment, which might be a read error. The chain uses TRBV29-1 and TRBJ2-1, with TRBD2 identical over 7 bases. The CDR3 consists of 15 residues. Germline V gene sequence: CDR1 SQVTM, CDR2 ANQGSEA. In nucleotides, the CDR3 is TGCAGCGTTGGGGTCGGGGGGAGGGCTTCGAATGAGCAGTTGTTC. Amino acid sequence: CSVGVGGRASNEQLF.

The chain links TRBV7-2 to TRBJ2-7; D is unresolved. CDR3 length: 15 residues. Germline assignment: CDR1 SGHTA and CDR2 FQGNSA. V lost 0 bases, J lost 3 bases, and 12 bases lay in between. The CDR3 DNA is TGTGCCAGCAGCTTAGCGTTCGGACCCTACTACGAGCAGTACTTC. Translation: CASSLAFGPYYEQYF.

This clonotype was detected only a few times. The chain couples TRBV20-1 to TRBJ2-1; D remains unclear. Trimming removed 5 bases at V and 9 bases at J, with 17 bases between. CDR3 length: 13 residues. Germline-derived CDR1 and CDR2 are DFQATT and SNEGSKA (reference sequence). The CDR3: CSALPYSNSEQFF. For the CDR3, the DNA is TGCAGTGCTCTTCCCTACTCCAACAGTGAGCAGTTCTTC.

This clonotype was observed a handful of times. The chain employs TRBV19 and TRBJ2-7; a possible D gene is TRBD1 (6 bases). The CDR3 is 15 amino acids. Trimming left V 4 bases short and J 12 bases short, with 25 bases between. Germline CDR1 and CDR2: LNHDA and SQIVND (reference sequence). The DNA for the CDR3 is TGTGCCAGTAGTACCGATTGGGGATCCGAGGACAGCGCGTACTTC. Translating it yields CASSTDWGSEDSAYF.

CDR3 sequence: CASSPGLADAYEQYF. The CDR3, as DNA: TGTGCCAGCAGTCCCGGACTAGCGGACGCCTACGAGCAGTACTTC. The chain combines TRBV12-3 or TRBV12-4 with TRBJ2-7, with 10 bases matching TRBD2. With 5 bases clipped from V and 2 bases from J, the junction kept 6 bases outside the gene matches. This CDR3 comprises 15 residues.

This clonotype was counted a few times. The rearrangement uses TRBV2 and TRBJ2-7, with D unresolved. Trimming pared 6 bases from V and 1 base from J, leaving 4 bases between. Germline CDR1 reads SNHLY; CDR2 reads FYNNEI. This CDR3 comprises 11 residues. CDR3 sequence (DNA): TGTGCCAGCAGATCATCCTACGAGCAGTACTTC. This encodes CASRSSYEQYF.

This clonotype showed up just a few times. The chain links TRBV14 to TRBJ2-3; maybe TRBD1 (5 bases). Germline lookup yields CDR1 SGHDN and CDR2 FVKESK. Trimming left V 1 base short and J 0 bases short, with 11 bases between. CDR3 length equals 16 residues. Here the CDR3 DNA reads TGTGCCAGCAGCCAAGGGGGCGGCTATAGCACAGATACGCAGTATTTT. This codes for CASSQGGGYSTDTQYF.

This clonotype was detected only a few times. This rearrangement joins TRBV28 to TRBJ2-1, with D possibly being TRBD1 or TRBD2 (6 bases each). The germline V gene encodes CDR1 MDHEN and CDR2 SYDVKM. CDR3 length: 16 amino acids. V gave up 6 bases and J gave up 4 bases, with 19 bases separating them. This CDR3 reads CASSLPGDWRYNEQFF. The CDR3 DNA follows: TGTGCCAGCAGCCTCCCAGGGGACTGGAGATACAATGAGCAGTTCTTC.

This clonotype was counted between two and nine times. The rearrangement joins TRBV7-2 to TRBJ2-3; D is undetermined. This CDR3 is 15 amino acids long. In germline, CDR1 is SGHTA, CDR2 FQGNSA. The V end was cut by 3 bases, the J end by 0 bases, with 10 bases between. CDR3 coding DNA: TGTGCCAGCAGCTTGGGTCAGTATAGCACAGATACGCAGTATTTT. Protein sequence: CASSLGQYSTDTQYF.

This clonotype was observed a handful of times. The CDR3 DNA is TGTGCCAGCTCCCGGGCGCTTAATTCACCCCTCCACTTT. Translating gives CASSRALNSPLHF. The chain couples TRBV6-6 to TRBJ1-6; D not certain. The V gene's germline CDR1 is MNHNY and CDR2 SVGAGI (reference sequence). The V gene lost 8 bases and the J gene lost 6 bases, with 11 bases spanning the gap. CDR3 length equals 13 residues.

This clonotype was observed a few times. One junction end disagrees with the germline gene, perhaps due to a read error. The chain recombines TRBV7-8 with TRBJ1-3; no definite D call. The CDR3 is made up of 14 amino acids. CDR1 SGHVS and CDR2 FQNEAQ come from the germline V gene. CDR3 in amino acids: CASSVAVWGNTIYF. In DNA form, the CDR3 reads TGTGCCAGCAGCGTAGCAGTCTGGGGAAACACCATATATTTT.

This clonotype has a handful of counts. The chain is built from TRBV27 and TRBJ1-2; the match to TRBD1 covers 9 bases. After removal of 4 bases from V and 6 bases from J, the junction contained 3 bases not matched to a gene. The CDR3 sequence is 13 residues long. Germline V gene data show CDR1 as MNHEY and CDR2 as SMNVEV (reference sequence). In DNA, the CDR3 is TGTGCCAGCAGTTGGGGACAGGGTGATGGCTACACCTTC. Translation: CASSWGQGDGYTF.

The CDR3 loop reads CASSYGLGSRTSPYEQYF. The DNA of the CDR3 is TGTGCCAGCAGTTACGGCTTGGGGTCTAGGACTAGTCCCTACGAGCAGTACTTC. The chain has TRBV6-5 and TRBJ2-7; 7 nucleotides align to TRBD2. Germline V gives CDR1 MNHEY, CDR2 SVGAGI. V lost 2 bases, J lost 2 bases, and 15 bases stayed unmatched. This CDR3 region has 18 residues.